This T cell receptor (beta chain) was recovered during a study of blood T cell repertoires in COVID-19. Looking at the study overall: The cDNA or gDNA used as material had been derived from T cells, B-cell-depleted T cells, or PBMCs.

Measured with immunoSEQ multiplex PCR; TCRdb has only the in-frame clones, and not every one. Found here are a few hundred thousand clones, 80% to 85% of them singletons; the top ten hold around 4.2%. The germline V gene encodes CDR1 LNHDA and CDR2 SQIVND (reference sequence). The CDR3 covers 16 residues. The V and J ends lost 1 base and 4 bases, in that order; junction bases with no gene match: 4. The TCR comes from a man in his 60s with acute or convalescent COVID-19. V usage is TRBV19 and J usage is TRBJ2-1, with 10 nucleotides matching TRBD2. Input material: peripheral blood. CDR3 region: CASSIASGGWYNEQFF. Written as DNA, the CDR3 is TGTGCCAGTAGTATAGCTAGCGGGGGTTGGTACAATGAGCAGTTCTTC.